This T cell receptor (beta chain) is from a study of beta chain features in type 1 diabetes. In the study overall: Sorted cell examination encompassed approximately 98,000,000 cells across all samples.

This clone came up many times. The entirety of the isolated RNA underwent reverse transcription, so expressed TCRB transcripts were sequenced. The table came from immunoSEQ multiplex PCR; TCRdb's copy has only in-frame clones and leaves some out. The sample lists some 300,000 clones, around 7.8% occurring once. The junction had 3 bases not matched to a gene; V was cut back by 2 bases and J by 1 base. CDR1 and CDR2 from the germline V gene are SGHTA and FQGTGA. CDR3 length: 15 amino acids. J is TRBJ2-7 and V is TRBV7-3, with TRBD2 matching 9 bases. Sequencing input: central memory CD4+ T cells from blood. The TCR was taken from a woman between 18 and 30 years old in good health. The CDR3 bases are TGTGCCAGCAGCTTATACCTAGCGGGGTCCTACGAGCAGTACTTC. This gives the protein CASSLYLAGSYEQYF.